The T cell receptor beta chain described here comes from a study of neurological immune-mediated disorders. Study-wide points: Neither clinical nor MRI features were found to be associated with the multiple sclerosis repertoire cluster. TCR clonal expansion peaked in HTLV-1-associated myelopathy patients and was lowest in multiple sclerosis patients.

This clonotype was seen ten or more times. The target antigen is unknown. Trimming shortened V by 6 bases and J by 7 bases, and 13 bases separated the two germline ends. Germline-derived CDR1 and CDR2 are MNHEY and SMNVEV (reference sequence). The CDR3 covers 14 residues. The cDNA was generated by 5'RACE with 10-nucleotide random UMIs. TCRdb used MiXCR to reprocess the 5' RACE reads, holding one entry per CDR3 protein. The sample has some 65,000 distinct CDR3 sequences, around 5.2% seen once; the top ten hold around 2.8%. The chain links TRBV27 to TRBJ1-6; D is perhaps TRBD1 (6 bases). Material: PBMCs. This receptor was identified in a woman aged 25 to 39 with multiple sclerosis. The CDR3 DNA sequence: TGTGCCAGCAGCTACAGGGAGAGGAATTCACCCCTCCACTTT. This encodes CASSYRERNSPLHF.